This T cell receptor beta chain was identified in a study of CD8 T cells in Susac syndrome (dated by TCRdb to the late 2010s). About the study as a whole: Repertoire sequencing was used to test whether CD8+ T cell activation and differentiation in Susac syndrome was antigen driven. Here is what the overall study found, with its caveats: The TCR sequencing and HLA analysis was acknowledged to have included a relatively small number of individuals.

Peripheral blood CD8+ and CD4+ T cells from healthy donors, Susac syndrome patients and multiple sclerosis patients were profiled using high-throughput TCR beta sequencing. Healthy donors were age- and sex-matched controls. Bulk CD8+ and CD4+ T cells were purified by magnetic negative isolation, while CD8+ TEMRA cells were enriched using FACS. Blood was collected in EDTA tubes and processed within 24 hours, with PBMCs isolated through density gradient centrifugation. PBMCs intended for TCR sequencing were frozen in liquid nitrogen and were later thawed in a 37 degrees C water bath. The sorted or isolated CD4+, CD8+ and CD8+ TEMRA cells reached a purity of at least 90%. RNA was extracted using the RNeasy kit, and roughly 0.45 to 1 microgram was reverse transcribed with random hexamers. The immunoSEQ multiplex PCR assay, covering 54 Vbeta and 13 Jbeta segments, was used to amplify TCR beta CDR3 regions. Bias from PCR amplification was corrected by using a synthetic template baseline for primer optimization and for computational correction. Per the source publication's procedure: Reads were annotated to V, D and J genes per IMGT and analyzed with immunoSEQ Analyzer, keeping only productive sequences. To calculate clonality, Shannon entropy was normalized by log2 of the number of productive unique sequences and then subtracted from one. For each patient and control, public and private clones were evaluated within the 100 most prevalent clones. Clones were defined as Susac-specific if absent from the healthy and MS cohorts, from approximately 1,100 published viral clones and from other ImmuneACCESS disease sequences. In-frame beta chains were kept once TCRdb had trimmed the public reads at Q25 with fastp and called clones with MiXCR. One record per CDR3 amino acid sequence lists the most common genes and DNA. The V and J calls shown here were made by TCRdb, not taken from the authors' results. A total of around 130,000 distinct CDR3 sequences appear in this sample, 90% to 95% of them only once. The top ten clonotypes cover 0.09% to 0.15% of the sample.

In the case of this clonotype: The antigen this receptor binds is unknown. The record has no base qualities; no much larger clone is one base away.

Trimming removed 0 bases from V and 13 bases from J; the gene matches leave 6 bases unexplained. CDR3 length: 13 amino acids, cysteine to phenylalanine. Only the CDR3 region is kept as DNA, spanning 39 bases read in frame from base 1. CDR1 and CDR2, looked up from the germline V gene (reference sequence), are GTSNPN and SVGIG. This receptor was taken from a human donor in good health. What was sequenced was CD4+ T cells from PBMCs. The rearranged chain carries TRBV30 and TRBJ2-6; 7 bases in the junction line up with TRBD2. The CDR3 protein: CAWSVRREFVLTF. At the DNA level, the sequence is TGTGCCTGGAGTGTACGGCGGGAGTTTGTCCTGACTTTC. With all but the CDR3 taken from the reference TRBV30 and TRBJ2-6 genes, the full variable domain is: SQTIHQWPATLVQPVGSPLSLECTVEGTSNPNLYWYRQAAGRGLQLLFYSVGIGQISSEVPQNLSASRPQDRQFILSSKKLLLSDSGFYLCAWSVRREFVLTFGAGSRLTVL.